This entry lists 3 T cell receptor beta chains sequenced from one sample in a study of blood T cells in healthy people across ages. A second roughly 6 to 12 cycle PCR used barcoded and J-beta primers. One entry per CDR3 protein, called by TCRdb with MiXCR from the 5' RACE reads. Among under 2,000,000 distinct CDR3 sequences listed, around 48% were seen once. Specimen: blood. The receptors derive from a woman aged 40 to 49 in good health.

The chain uses TRBV27 and TRBJ2-1; 11 positions agree with TRBD2. Germline V gene data show CDR1 as MNHEY and CDR2 as SMNVEV (reference sequence). This CDR3 contains 16 residues. J gave up 6 bases and V 1 base, and 5 bases lay outside the gene matches. The CDR3 sequence: CASSLFSGGAFNEQFF. DNA for the CDR3: TGTGCCAGCAGTTTATTTAGCGGGGGGGCTTTCAATGAGCAGTTCTTC.

This clonotype was seen a handful of times. The chain employs TRBV12-3 or TRBV12-4 and TRBJ2-3; no firm D call. This CDR3 spans 14 amino acids. Between the trimmed V and J ends, which lost 1 base and 2 bases, there was a span of 7 bases. The CDR3 DNA reads as TGTGCCAGCAGTTTAGGCGTCTTCACAGATACGCAGTATTTT. It codes for CASSLGVFTDTQYF.

The chain links TRBV29-1 to TRBJ2-7, with a weak D call TRBD1 (6 bases). The CDR3 runs 13 residues. Trimming took off 2 bases at V and 5 bases at J, with 13 bases between the two ends. Germline values: CDR1 SQVTM, CDR2 ANQGSEA. CDR3 sequence (DNA): TGCAGCGTTGAAAATTTAGGGGGAGACGAGCAGTACTTC. The encoded protein is CSVENLGGDEQYF.